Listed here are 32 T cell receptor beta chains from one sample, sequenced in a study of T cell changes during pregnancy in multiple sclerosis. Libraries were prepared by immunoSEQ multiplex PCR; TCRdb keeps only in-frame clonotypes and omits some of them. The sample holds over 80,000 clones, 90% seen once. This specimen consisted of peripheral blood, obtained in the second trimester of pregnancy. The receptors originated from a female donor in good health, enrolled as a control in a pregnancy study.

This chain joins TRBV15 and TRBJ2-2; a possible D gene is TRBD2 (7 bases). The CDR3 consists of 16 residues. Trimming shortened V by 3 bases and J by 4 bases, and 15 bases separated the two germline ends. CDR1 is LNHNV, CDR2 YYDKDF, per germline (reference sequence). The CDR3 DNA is TGTGCCACCAGCAGCCCCTGGGGGGGGCCCACCGGGGAGCTGTTTTTT. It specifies CATSSPWGGPTGELFF.

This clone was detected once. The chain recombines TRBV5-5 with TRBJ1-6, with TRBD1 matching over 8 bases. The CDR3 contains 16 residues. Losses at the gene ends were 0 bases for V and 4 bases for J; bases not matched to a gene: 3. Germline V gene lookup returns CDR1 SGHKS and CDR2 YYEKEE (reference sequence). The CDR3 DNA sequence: TGTGCCAGCAGCTTGGCAGGGGGCCCTTATAATTCACCCCTCCACTTT. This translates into CASSLAGGPYNSPLHF.

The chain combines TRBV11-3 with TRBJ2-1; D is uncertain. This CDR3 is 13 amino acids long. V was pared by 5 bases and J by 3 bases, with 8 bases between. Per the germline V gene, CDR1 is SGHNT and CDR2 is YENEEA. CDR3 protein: CASSPSVYNEQFF. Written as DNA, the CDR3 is TGTGCCAGCAGCCCCAGTGTCTACAATGAGCAGTTCTTC.

CDR3 sequence: CASRGTGATGELFF. CDR3 DNA: TGTGCCAGTAGAGGGACAGGGGCTACCGGGGAGCTGTTTTTT. The V and J genes are TRBV19 and TRBJ2-2, with TRBD1 identical over 10 bases. CDR1 and CDR2 from the germline V gene are LNHDA and SQIVND (reference sequence). The CDR3 loop spans 14 amino acids. Trimming cost V 6 bases and J 5 bases; bases outside gene matches: 3.

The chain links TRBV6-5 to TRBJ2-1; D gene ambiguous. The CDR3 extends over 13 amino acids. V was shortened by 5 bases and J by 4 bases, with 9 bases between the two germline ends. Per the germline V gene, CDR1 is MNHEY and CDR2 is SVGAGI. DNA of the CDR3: TGTGCCAGCAGTGGCCAGGCGTACAATGAGCAGTTCTTC. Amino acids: CASSGQAYNEQFF.

In DNA form, the CDR3 reads TGCAGCGTGACAGGGGGGAACTATGGCTACACCTTC. Translating it yields CSVTGGNYGYTF. This rearrangement joins TRBV29-1 to TRBJ1-2; 9 positions agree with TRBD1. Germline loops: CDR1 SQVTM, CDR2 ANQGSEA. This CDR3 region has 12 residues. V lost 6 bases, J lost 2 bases, and 1 base stayed unmatched.

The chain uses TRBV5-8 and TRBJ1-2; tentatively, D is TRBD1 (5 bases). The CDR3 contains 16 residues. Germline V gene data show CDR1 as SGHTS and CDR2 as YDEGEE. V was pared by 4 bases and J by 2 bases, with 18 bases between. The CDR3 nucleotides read TGTGCCAGCAGCCCGTTGGGGGGACGGATAAACTATGGCTACACCTTC. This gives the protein CASSPLGGRINYGYTF. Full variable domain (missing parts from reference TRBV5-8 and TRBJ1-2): EAGVTQSPTHLIKTRGQQATLRCSPISGHTSVYWYQQALGLGLQFLLWYDEGEERNRGNFPPRFSGRQFPNYSSELNVNALELEDSALYLCASSPLGGRINYGYTFGSGTRLTVV.

In DNA, the CDR3 is TGCAGCGTTGAAGAGATAGCGGGAGATACGCAGTATTTT. This codes for CSVEEIAGDTQYF. The chain employs TRBV29-1 and TRBJ2-3, with 7 bases aligning to TRBD2. With V trimmed by 0 bases and J by 5 bases, 2 bases remained unmatched. This CDR3 is 13 amino acids long. The V gene's germline CDR1 is SQVTM and CDR2 ANQGSEA.

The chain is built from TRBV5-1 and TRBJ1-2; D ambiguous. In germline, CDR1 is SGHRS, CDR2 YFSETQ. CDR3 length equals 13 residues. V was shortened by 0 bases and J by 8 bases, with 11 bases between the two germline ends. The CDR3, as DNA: TGCGCCAGCAGCTTGGTGGTGGGCTGGGGCTACACCTTC. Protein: CASSLVVGWGYTF.

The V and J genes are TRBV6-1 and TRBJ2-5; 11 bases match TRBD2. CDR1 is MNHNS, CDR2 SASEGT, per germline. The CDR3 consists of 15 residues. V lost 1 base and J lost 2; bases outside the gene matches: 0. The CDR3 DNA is TGTGCCAGCAGTGAAGTAGCGGGGGGGCAAGAGACCCAGTACTTC. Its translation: CASSEVAGGQETQYF.

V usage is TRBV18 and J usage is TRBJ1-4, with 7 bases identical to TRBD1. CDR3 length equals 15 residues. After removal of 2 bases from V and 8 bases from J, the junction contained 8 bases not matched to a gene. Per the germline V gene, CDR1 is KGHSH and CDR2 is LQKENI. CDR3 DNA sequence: TGTGCCAGCTCACCAATCGACAGGGCTCAGGAAAAACTGTTTTTT. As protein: CASSPIDRAQEKLFF.

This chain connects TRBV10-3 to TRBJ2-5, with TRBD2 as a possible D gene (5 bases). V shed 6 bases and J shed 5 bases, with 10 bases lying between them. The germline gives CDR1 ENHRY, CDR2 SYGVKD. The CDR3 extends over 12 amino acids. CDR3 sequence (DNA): TGTGCCATCAGCAGGACTTCCGAGACCCAGTACTTC. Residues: CAISRTSETQYF.

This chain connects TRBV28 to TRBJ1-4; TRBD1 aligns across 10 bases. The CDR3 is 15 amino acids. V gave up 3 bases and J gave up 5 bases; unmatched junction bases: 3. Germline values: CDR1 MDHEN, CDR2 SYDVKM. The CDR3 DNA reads TGTGCCAGCAGTTTCTGGACAGGGGGGAATGAAAAACTGTTTTTT. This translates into CASSFWTGGNEKLFF.

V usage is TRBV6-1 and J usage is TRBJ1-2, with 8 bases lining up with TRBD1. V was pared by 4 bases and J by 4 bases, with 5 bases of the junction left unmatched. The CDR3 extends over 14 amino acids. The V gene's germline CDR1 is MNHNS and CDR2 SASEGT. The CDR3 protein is CASSGTGLIYGYTF. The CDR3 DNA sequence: TGTGCCAGCAGTGGGACAGGGCTAATCTATGGCTACACCTTC.

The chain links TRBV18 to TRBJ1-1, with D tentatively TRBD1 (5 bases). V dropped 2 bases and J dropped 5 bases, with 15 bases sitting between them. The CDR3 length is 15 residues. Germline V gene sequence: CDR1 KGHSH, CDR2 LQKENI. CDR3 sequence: CASSPIGAKGTEAFF. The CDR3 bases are TGTGCCAGCTCACCAATTGGGGCTAAGGGAACTGAAGCTTTCTTT.

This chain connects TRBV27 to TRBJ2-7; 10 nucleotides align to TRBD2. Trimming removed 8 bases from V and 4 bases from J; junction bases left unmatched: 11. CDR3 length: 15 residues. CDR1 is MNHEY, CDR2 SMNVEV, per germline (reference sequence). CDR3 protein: CASRHPASGSYEQYF. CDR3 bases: TGTGCCAGCCGCCACCCGGCTAGCGGGAGTTACGAGCAGTACTTC.

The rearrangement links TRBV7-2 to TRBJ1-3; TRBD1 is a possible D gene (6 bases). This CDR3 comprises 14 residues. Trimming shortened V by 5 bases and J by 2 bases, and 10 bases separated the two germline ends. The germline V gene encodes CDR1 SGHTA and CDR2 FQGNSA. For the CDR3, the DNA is TGTGCCAGCAGCCGACAGGACGCTGGAAACACCATATATTTT. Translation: CASSRQDAGNTIYF.

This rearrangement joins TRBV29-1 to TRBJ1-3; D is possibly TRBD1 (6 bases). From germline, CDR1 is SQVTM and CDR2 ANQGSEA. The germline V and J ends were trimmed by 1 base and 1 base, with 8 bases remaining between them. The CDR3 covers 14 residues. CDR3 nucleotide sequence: TGCAGCGTTGAAGGGACAGTATCTGGAAACACCATATATTTT. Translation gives CSVEGTVSGNTIYF.

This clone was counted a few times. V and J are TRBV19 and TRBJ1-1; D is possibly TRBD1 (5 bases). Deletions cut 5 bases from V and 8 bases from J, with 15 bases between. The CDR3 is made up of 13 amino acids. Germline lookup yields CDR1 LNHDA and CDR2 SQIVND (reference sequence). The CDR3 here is CASSQVPPGEAFF. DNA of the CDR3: TGTGCCAGTAGTCAGGTTCCCCCAGGGGAAGCTTTCTTT.

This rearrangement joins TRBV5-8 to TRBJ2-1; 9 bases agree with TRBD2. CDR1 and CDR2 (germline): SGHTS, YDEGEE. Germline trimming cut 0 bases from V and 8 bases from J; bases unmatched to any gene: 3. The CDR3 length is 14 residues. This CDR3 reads CASSLGLAADEQFF. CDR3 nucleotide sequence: TGTGCCAGCAGCTTGGGACTAGCGGCAGATGAGCAGTTCTTC.

As DNA, the CDR3 is TGTGCCACCTCCCTCGGCGGGGATCTCTACGAGCAGTACTTC. Translation: CATSLGGDLYEQYF. V and J are TRBV15 and TRBJ2-7; TRBD2 is a possible D gene (6 bases). V was cut by 8 bases and J by 3 bases, with 17 bases left in between. CDR1 and CDR2 (germline): LNHNV, YYDKDF (reference sequence). CDR3 length equals 14 residues.

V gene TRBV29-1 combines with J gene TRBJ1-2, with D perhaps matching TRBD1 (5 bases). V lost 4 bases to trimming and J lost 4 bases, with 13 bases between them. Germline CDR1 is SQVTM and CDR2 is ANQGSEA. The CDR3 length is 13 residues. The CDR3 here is CSVGVGGGYGYTF. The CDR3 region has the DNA TGCAGCGTTGGGGTGGGGGGTGGCTATGGCTACACCTTC.

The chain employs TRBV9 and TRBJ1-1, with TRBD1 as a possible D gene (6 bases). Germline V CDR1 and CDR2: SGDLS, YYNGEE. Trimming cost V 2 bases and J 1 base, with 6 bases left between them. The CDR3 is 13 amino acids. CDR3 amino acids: CASSVRGNTEAFF. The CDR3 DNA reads TGTGCCAGCAGCGTCAGGGGGAACACTGAAGCTTTCTTT.

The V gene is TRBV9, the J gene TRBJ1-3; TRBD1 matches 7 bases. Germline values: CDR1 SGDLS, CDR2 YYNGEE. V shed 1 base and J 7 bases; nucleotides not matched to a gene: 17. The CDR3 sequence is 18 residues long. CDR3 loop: CASSVRFGDSGGDNTIYF. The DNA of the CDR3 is TGTGCCAGCAGCGTAAGGTTCGGGGACAGTGGAGGGGACAACACCATATATTTT.

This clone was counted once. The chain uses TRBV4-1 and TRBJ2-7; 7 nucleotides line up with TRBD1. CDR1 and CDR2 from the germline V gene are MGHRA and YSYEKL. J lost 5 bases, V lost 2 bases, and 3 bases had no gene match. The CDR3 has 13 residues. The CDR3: CASSQPGTDEQYF. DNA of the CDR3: TGCGCCAGCAGCCAACCCGGGACAGACGAGCAGTACTTC.

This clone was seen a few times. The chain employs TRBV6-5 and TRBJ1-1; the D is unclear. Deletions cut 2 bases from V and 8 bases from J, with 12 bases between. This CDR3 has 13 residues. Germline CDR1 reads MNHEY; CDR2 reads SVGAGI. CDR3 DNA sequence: TGTGCCAGCAGTTACGGGCCTTCTACAGAAGCTTTCTTT. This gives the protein CASSYGPSTEAFF.

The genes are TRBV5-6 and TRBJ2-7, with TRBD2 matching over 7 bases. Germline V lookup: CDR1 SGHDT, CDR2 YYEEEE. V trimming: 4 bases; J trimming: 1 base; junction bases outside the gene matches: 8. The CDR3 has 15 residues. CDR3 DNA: TGTGCCAGCAGCCTCCTACTAGCGCCTTCCTACGAGCAGTACTTC. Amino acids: CASSLLLAPSYEQYF.

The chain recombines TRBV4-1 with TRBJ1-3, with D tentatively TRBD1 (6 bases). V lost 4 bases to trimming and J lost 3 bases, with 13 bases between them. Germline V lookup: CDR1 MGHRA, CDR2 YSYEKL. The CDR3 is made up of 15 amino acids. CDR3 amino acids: CASSRDGGSGNTIYF. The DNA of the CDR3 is TGCGCCAGCAGCCGGGATGGGGGCAGTGGAAACACCATATATTTT.

This CDR3 is CASSSLRGVGANVLTF. The CDR3 DNA is TGTGCCAGCAGCTCTCTCAGGGGAGTTGGGGCCAACGTCCTGACTTTC. The J gene is TRBJ2-6, the V gene TRBV7-8, with D perhaps matching TRBD1 (6 bases). The CDR3 length is 16 residues. The V gene lost 4 bases and the J gene lost 3 bases, with 13 bases spanning the gap. Germline loops: CDR1 SGHVS, CDR2 FQNEAQ.

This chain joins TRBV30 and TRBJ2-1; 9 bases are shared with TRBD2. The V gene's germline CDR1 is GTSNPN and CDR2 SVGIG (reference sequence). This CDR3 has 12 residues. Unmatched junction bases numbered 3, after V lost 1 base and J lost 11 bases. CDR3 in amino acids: CAWSGTSAQQFF. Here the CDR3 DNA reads TGTGCCTGGAGTGGGACTAGCGCACAGCAGTTCTTC.

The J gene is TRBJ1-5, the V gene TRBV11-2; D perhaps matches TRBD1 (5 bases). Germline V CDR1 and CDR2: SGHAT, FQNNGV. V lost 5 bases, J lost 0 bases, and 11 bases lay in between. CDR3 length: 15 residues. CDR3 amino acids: CASSHDSDSNQPQHF. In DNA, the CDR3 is TGTGCCAGCAGCCACGACAGTGATAGCAATCAGCCCCAGCATTTT.

The CDR3 DNA follows: TGTGCCAGCAGTTTCCTAGCGGAGCTTTACAATGAGCAGTTCTTC. Protein product: CASSFLAELYNEQFF. This rearrangement joins TRBV28 to TRBJ2-1; TRBD2 aligns across 7 bases. The germline V gene encodes CDR1 MDHEN and CDR2 SYDVKM. The V gene end was trimmed by 3 bases and the J gene end by 4 bases; junction bases not matched to a gene: 6. The CDR3 is 15 residues long.